This entry is about one TCR beta chain. Its cognate antigen is unknown. The entry originates in a study of T cells in narcolepsy. Study context: Healthy controls were enrolled alongside patients with narcolepsy type 1 or type 2.

The CDR3 spans 14 residues. V was pared by 3 bases and J by 0 bases, with 8 bases between. Germline CDR1 reads LNHNV; CDR2 reads YYDKDF (reference sequence). Here immunoSEQ multiplex PCR was the method, and the copy in TCRdb shows in-frame clones only, minus some. The sample lists about 34,000 clones, just under 80% occurring once. Notes on the study in general: Healthy controls reportedly lacked the autoreactive clonotypes serially found in patients' blood. HCRT-specific and TRIB2-specific autoreactive clonotypes appeared among same-patient CSF and blood CD4+ clonotypes.

The sample was CD45RA- memory CD4+ T cells from PBMCs. The receptor was isolated from a human donor with narcolepsy. This chain links TRBV15 with TRBJ1-1; no clear D. CDR3 loop: CATSRYLLNTEAFF. The CDR3 DNA reads TGTGCCACCAGCAGGTACCTATTGAACACTGAAGCTTTCTTT.